This TCR beta chain derives from a study of shared clonotypes between healthy human individuals. Study-wide points: Blood was the sole source, and tissue repertoires probably differ.

This table comes from immunoSEQ multiplex PCR, and its TCRdb copy is limited to in-frame clones, with some not included. There are about 560,000 clones in the sample; around three quarters occur only once, and 12% lies in the top ten. The unsorted samples had around 100 million PBMCs used for genomic DNA. This CDR3 contains 15 residues. V dropped 6 bases and J dropped 6 bases, with 18 bases sitting between them. Germline-derived CDR1 and CDR2 are SGHKS and YYEKEE (reference sequence). In the case of this clone: Antigen: not known.

The chain links TRBV5-5 to TRBJ2-2; D possibly uses TRBD1 or TRBD2 (5 bases each). The source of this sequence is a middle-aged woman in good health. Some clones in this sample may be carry-over from other donors' samples. The sample taken for sequencing was PBMCs. The DNA of the CDR3 is TGTGCCAGCACACTAAACATTGGGGACCCCGGGGAGCTGTTTTTT. It codes for CASTLNIGDPGELFF.